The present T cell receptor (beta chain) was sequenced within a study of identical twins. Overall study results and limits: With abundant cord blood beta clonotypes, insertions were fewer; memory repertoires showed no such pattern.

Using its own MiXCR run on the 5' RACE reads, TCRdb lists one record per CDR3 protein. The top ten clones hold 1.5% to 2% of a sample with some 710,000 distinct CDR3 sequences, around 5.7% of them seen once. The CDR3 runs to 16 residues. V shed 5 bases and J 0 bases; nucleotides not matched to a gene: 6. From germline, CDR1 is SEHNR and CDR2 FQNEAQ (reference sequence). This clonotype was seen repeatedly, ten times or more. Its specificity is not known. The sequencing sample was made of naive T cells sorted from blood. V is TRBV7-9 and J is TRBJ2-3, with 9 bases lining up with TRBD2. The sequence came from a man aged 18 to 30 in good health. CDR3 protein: CASSTLTSGSTDTQYF. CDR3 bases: TGTGCCAGCAGCACCCTGACTAGCGGTAGCACAGATACGCAGTATTTT. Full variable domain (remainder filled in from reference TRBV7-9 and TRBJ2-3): DTGVSQNPRHKITKRGQNVTFRCDPISEHNRLYWYRQTLGQGPEFLTYFQNEAQLEKSRLLSDRFSAERPKGSFSTLEIQRTEQGDSAMYLCASSTLTSGSTDTQYFGPGTRLTVL.